This entry lists 18 T cell receptor beta chains sequenced from one sample in a study of OX40 agonist ivuxolimab in advanced cancers. The table came from immunoSEQ multiplex PCR; TCRdb's copy has only in-frame clones and leaves some out. The sample contains about 85,000 clones, roughly 80% of which appear only once. The sequencing here drew on CD4+ or CD8+ T cells sorted from blood, taken in a trial of the OX40 agonist ivuxolimab. These receptors were collected from an adult with an advanced solid tumor such as melanoma, head and neck, liver or kidney cancer.

This rearrangement joins TRBV6-1 to TRBJ2-6; D not resolved. Trimming pared 7 bases from V and 2 bases from J, leaving 12 bases between. The CDR3 consists of 15 residues. Germline V lookup: CDR1 MNHNS, CDR2 SASEGT. CDR3 nucleotide sequence: TGTGCCAGCACTGGAAACACGGCTGGGGCCAACGTCCTGACTTTC. Protein: CASTGNTAGANVLTF.

The CDR3 spells CATGTGIANGYTF. CDR3 nucleotides: TGTGCCACAGGGACAGGGATCGCGAATGGCTACACCTTC. The rearrangement joins TRBV27 to TRBJ1-2, with 9 bases identical to TRBD1. The V segment lost 10 bases and the J segment 6 bases; nucleotides outside the gene matches: 9. Germline lookup yields CDR1 MNHEY and CDR2 SMNVEV (reference sequence). The CDR3 contains 13 residues.

J is TRBJ2-2 and V is TRBV7-2; D is perhaps TRBD1 or TRBD2 (5 bases each). V gave up 2 bases and J gave up 7 bases, with 14 bases separating them. CDR3 length: 15 residues. CDR1 and CDR2 from the germline V gene are SGHTA and FQGNSA. CDR3 loop: CASSLWGWENGELFF. The CDR3 bases are TGTGCCAGCAGCTTATGGGGCTGGGAGAACGGGGAGCTGTTTTTT.

This clone was counted a single time. The chain couples TRBV6-5 to TRBJ2-3, with TRBD2 matching over 8 bases. The germline gives CDR1 MNHEY, CDR2 SVGAGI. Trimming took 5 bases from V and 0 from J; bases not matched to a gene: 4. The length of the CDR3 is 15 residues. CDR3 sequence: CASSPSSGSTDTQYF. The CDR3 DNA is TGTGCCAGCAGTCCCTCTAGCGGGAGCACAGATACGCAGTATTTT.

The V call is TRBV30, the J call TRBJ2-1, with a weak D call TRBD2 (6 bases). This CDR3 is 14 amino acids long. V lost 1 base, J lost 4 bases, and 11 bases lay in between. Germline lookup yields CDR1 GTSNPN and CDR2 SVGIG (reference sequence). The CDR3 protein is CAWSEGRGYNEQFF. The CDR3 DNA reads TGTGCCTGGAGTGAGGGGCGGGGTTACAATGAGCAGTTCTTC.

V is TRBV2 and J is TRBJ2-3; a weak D match, TRBD2 (6 bases). From germline, CDR1 is SNHLY and CDR2 FYNNEI. CDR3 size: 16 residues. The germline V and J ends were trimmed by 1 base and 5 bases, with 16 bases remaining between them. The CDR3: CASSEGSRGKGDTQYF. The CDR3 DNA follows: TGTGCCAGCAGTGAAGGTAGCCGCGGGAAGGGAGATACGCAGTATTTT. Full variable domain (missing parts from reference TRBV2 and TRBJ2-3): EPEVTQTPSHQVTQMGQEVILRCVPISNHLYFYWYRQILGQKVEFLVSFYNNEISEKSEIFDDQFSVERPDGSNFTLKIRSTKLEDSAMYFCASSEGSRGKGDTQYFGPGTRLTVL.

The rearrangement links TRBV7-8 to TRBJ1-4, with D uncertain. The CDR3 is made up of 13 amino acids. V was trimmed by 5 bases and J by 10 bases, leaving 14 bases between them. Germline assignment: CDR1 SGHVS and CDR2 FQNEAQ. The CDR3 nucleotides are TGTGCCAGCAGCCCCCGGGCTGGCTCAAAACTGTTTTTT. Its translation: CASSPRAGSKLFF.

This chain connects TRBV14 to TRBJ1-3, with D hard to call. Germline CDR1 reads SGHDN; CDR2 reads FVKESK. V lost 7 bases, J lost 0 bases, and 4 bases lay in between. The CDR3 is made up of 12 amino acids. This CDR3 is CASKGSGNTIYF. CDR3 bases: TGTGCCAGCAAGGGCTCTGGAAACACCATATATTTT. Using reference TRBV14 and TRBJ1-3 for the parts outside the CDR3, the full variable domain is EAGVTQFPSHSVIEKGQTVTLRCDPISGHDNLYWYRRVMGKEIKFLLHFVKESKQDESGMPNNRFLAERTGGTYSTLKVQPAELEDSGVYFCASKGSGNTIYFGEGSWLTVV.

The CDR3 DNA reads as TGCAGTATAGGGCCAGATACGCAGTATTTT. As protein: CSIGPDTQYF. J is TRBJ2-3 and V is TRBV20-1; the D is unclear. Germline V gene sequence: CDR1 DFQATT, CDR2 SNEGSKA (reference sequence). Trimming took off 8 bases at V and 4 bases at J, with 7 bases between the two ends. The CDR3 runs to 10 residues.

The table lists this clone with a few counts. The chain has TRBV13 and TRBJ1-2; weak D call: TRBD1 (6 bases). The length of the CDR3 is 15 residues. V was clipped by 5 bases and J by 3 bases, with 16 bases between them. Germline CDR1 reads PRHDT; CDR2 reads FYEKMQ (reference sequence). This chain's CDR3 is CASSRAGAFDYGYTF. In DNA form, the CDR3 reads TGTGCCAGCAGCCGGGCAGGGGCTTTTGACTATGGCTACACCTTC.

This chain joins TRBV6-5 and TRBJ2-1; D is ambiguous. The V gene's germline CDR1 is MNHEY and CDR2 SVGAGI. V lost 2 bases and J lost 6, with 8 bases in between. The length of the CDR3 is 13 residues. This CDR3 reads CASSYDGVNEQFF. The DNA of the CDR3 is TGTGCCAGCAGTTACGACGGCGTCAATGAGCAGTTCTTC.

This clone was seen only a few times. This rearrangement joins TRBV4-1 to TRBJ1-2; D is unclear. The CDR3 length is 15 residues. Germline V gives CDR1 MGHRA, CDR2 YSYEKL. Between the trimmed V and J ends, which lost 1 base and 4 bases, there was a span of 13 bases. CDR3: CASSQGQSIGYGYTF. The CDR3 coding sequence is TGCGCCAGCAGCCAAGGTCAGTCAATCGGCTATGGCTACACCTTC.

The chain combines TRBV6-5 with TRBJ2-3; D perhaps matches TRBD1 (6 bases). This CDR3 contains 14 residues. The germline gives CDR1 MNHEY, CDR2 SVGAGI. Between the trimmed V and J ends, which lost 6 bases and 0 bases, there was a span of 10 bases. The DNA for the CDR3 is TGTGCCAGCAGGACAACAGGGAGCACAGATACGCAGTATTTT. Translated, it gives CASRTTGSTDTQYF.

This rearrangement joins TRBV25-1 to TRBJ2-7; 9 bases are shared with TRBD2. The V gene's germline CDR1 is MGHDK and CDR2 SYGVNS. The CDR3 contains 14 residues. J lost 2 bases, V lost 7 bases, and 6 bases had no gene match. This CDR3 is CASTFSGGPYEQYF. The DNA for the CDR3 is TGTGCCAGCACCTTTAGCGGGGGTCCCTACGAGCAGTACTTC.

The chain links TRBV30 to TRBJ1-6; TRBD1 might be the D (5 bases). This CDR3 has 14 amino acids. Per germline, CDR1 GTSNPN and CDR2 SVGIG (reference sequence). V lost 0 bases to trimming and J lost 6 bases, with 9 bases between them. The DNA for the CDR3 is TGTGCCTGGAGTGTAGGGACCGCTAATTCACCCCTCCACTTT. This translates into CAWSVGTANSPLHF.

V is TRBV7-3 and J is TRBJ1-1, with D perhaps matching TRBD1 (5 bases). The germline V and J ends were trimmed by 3 bases and 5 bases, with 10 bases remaining between them. This CDR3 has 13 amino acids. The V gene's germline CDR1 is SGHTA and CDR2 FQGTGA. For the CDR3, the DNA is TGTGCCAGCAGCTTGGAGTGGGGGACTGAAGCTTTCTTT. As protein: CASSLEWGTEAFF. The entire variable domain, with the rest obtained from reference TRBV7-3 and TRBJ1-1, is as follows: GAGVSQTPSNKVTEKGKYVELRCDPISGHTALYWYRQSLGQGPEFLIYFQGTGAADDSGLPNDRFFAVRPEGSVSTLKIQRTERGDSAVYLCASSLEWGTEAFFGQGTRLTVV.

The chain has TRBV5-1 and TRBJ2-1, with TRBD1 matching over 8 bases. Germline assignment: CDR1 SGHRS and CDR2 YFSETQ. This CDR3 is built from 13 residues. V dropped 0 bases and J dropped 7; count of bases not matched to a gene: 0. Written as DNA, the CDR3 is TGCGCCAGCAGCTTGGGACAGGGGAATGAGCAGTTCTTC. Translating it yields CASSLGQGNEQFF. Full variable domain (outside the CDR3, taken from reference TRBV5-1 and TRBJ2-1): KAGVTQTPRYLIKTRGQQVTLSCSPISGHRSVSWYQQTPGQGLQFLFEYFSETQRNKGNFPGRFSGRQFSNSRSEMNVSTLELGDSALYLCASSLGQGNEQFFGPGTRLTVL.

The J gene is TRBJ2-3, the V gene TRBV10-1; 9 nucleotides line up with TRBD2. Germline values: CDR1 WNHNN, CDR2 SYGVQD (reference sequence). CDR3 length: 15 residues. J gave up 2 bases and V 2 bases, and 2 bases lay outside the gene matches. The CDR3 reads CASSEPSGATDTQYF. The CDR3, as DNA: TGCGCCAGCAGTGAGCCTAGCGGGGCCACAGATACGCAGTATTTT.